The sequence of this T cell receptor (beta chain) was determined in a study of human T cells and chemical hapten exposure. Broader study findings: In comparison with controls, expanded TCRs gave rise to a significantly larger number of large CDR3 similarity clusters.

About this clonotype itself: Its target is not known.

Source study methods: Across samples, TCR counts had a median of roughly 100,000 and ranged from about 23,224 to 700,000. Using its own MiXCR run on the RACE reads, TCRdb lists one record per CDR3 protein. The V and J calls here are based on TCRdb, not the publication. The data hold 80,000 to 100,000 distinct CDR3 sequences, with 10% observed a single time. The CDR3 contains 15 residues. Germline CDR1 and CDR2: MNHEY and SMNVEV (reference sequence). Trimming removed 5 bases from V and 7 bases from J; junction bases left unmatched: 11. The time point was: patch test 2, 6 weeks after DPC sensitization. Documented treatment: therapeutic diphenylcyclopropenone sensitization with weekly scalp DPC.

The rearrangement uses TRBV27 and TRBJ2-7; 10 bases match TRBD2. This sample comprised whole blood, obtained in connection with sensitization to the hapten diphenylcyclopropenone (DPC). This sequence was found in a woman in her 50s with alopecia areata. Some clones in this sample may be carry-over from other donors' samples. CDR3 region: CASSPSGRATWEQYF. For the CDR3, the DNA is TGTGCCAGCAGTCCGAGCGGGAGGGCCACTTGGGAGCAGTACTTC.